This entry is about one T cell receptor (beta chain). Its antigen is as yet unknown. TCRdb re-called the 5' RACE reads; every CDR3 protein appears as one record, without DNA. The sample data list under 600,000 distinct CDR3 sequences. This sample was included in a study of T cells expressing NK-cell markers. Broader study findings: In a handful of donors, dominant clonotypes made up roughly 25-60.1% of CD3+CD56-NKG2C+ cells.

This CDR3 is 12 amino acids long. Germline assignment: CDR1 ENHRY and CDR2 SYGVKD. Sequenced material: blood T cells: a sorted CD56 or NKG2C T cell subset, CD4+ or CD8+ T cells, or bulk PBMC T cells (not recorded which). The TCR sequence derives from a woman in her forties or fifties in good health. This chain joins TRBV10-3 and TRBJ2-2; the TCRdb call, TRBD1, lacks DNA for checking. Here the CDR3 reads CAIRTGSGELFF.